This T cell receptor (beta chain) was profiled in a study of T cells after yellow fever vaccination. Study context: Where fractions had low cell numbers, libraries were prepared from them with the SMART-Seq v4 Ultra Low Input RNA kit.

In making TCR cDNA, 5'RACE template switching added a universal primer site and UMIs to it. TCRdb passed the 5' RACE reads through MiXCR, listing each CDR3 protein once. Counted here are about 360,000 distinct CDR3 sequences, more than 5.5% occurring once; the ten biggest clones make up over 12%. V lost 2 bases and J 5 bases, leaving 10 bases between the germline ends. The germline CDR1 and CDR2 sequences are SGHTA and FQGNSA. The CDR3 consists of 13 residues. Study-level points and caveats: A secondary response was less intense yet reached its peak sooner, at day 5 versus 15. Abundant bulk-derived clonotypes could contaminate FACS-sorted repertoires.

This clonotype appeared many times. As yet, its antigen is unknown. J is TRBJ2-7 and V is TRBV7-2; possible D gene TRBD1, 6 bases. The input for sequencing was PBMCs, taken 5 days after the yellow fever booster vaccination. The TCR was taken from a man between 25 and 39 years old who received the YFV17D yellow fever vaccine. CDR3 region: CASSLQGKNEQYF. The CDR3 nucleotides read TGTGCCAGCAGCTTACAGGGGAAGAACGAGCAGTACTTC. Drawing the rest from reference TRBV7-2 and TRBJ2-7, the complete variable domain is GAGVSQSPSNKVTEKGKDVELRCDPISGHTALYWYRQSLGQGLEFLIYFQGNSAPDKSGLPSDRFSAERTGGSVSTLTIQRTQQEDSAVYLCASSLQGKNEQYFGPGTRLTVT.